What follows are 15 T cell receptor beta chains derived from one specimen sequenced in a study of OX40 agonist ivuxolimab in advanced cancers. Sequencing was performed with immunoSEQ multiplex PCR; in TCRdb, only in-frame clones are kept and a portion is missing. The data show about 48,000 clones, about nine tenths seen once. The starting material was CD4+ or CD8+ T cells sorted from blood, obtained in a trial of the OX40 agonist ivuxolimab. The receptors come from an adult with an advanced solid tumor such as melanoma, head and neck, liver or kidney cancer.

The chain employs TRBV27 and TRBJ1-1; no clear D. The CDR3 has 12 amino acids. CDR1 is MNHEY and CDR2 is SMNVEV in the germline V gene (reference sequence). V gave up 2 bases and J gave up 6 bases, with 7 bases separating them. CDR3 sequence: CASSLRGSEAFF. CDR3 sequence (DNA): TGTGCCAGCAGTTTAAGAGGTTCTGAAGCTTTCTTT.

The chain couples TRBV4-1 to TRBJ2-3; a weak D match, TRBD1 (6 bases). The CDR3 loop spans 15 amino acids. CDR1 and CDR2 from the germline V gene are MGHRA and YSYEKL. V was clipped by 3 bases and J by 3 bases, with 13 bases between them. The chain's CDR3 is CASSQTTRGTDTQYF. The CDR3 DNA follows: TGCGCCAGCAGCCAGACGACAAGGGGGACAGATACGCAGTATTTT.

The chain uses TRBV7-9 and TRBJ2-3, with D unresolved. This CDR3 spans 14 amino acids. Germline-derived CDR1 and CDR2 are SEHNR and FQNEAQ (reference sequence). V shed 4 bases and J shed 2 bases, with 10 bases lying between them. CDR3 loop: CASSSWNPTDTQYF. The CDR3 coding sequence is TGTGCCAGCAGCTCATGGAACCCCACAGATACGCAGTATTTT.

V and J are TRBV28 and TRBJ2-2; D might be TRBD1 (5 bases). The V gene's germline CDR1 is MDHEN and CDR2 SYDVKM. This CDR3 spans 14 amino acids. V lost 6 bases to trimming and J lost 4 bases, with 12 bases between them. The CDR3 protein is CASRYWGSTGELFF. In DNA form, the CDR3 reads TGTGCCAGCAGGTACTGGGGCAGCACCGGGGAGCTGTTTTTT.

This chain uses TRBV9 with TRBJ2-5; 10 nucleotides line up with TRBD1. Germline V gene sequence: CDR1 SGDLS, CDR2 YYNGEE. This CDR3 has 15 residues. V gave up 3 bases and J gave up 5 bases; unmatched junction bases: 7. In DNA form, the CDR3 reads TGTGCCAGCAGCGGCGACAGGGGGCTTGGGGAGACCCAGTACTTC. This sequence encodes CASSGDRGLGETQYF. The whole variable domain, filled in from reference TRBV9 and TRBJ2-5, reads DSGVTQTPKHLITATGQRVTLRCSPRSGDLSVYWYQQSLDQGLQFLIQYYNGEERAKGNILERFSAQQFPDLHSELNLSSLELGDSALYFCASSGDRGLGETQYFGPGTRLLVL.

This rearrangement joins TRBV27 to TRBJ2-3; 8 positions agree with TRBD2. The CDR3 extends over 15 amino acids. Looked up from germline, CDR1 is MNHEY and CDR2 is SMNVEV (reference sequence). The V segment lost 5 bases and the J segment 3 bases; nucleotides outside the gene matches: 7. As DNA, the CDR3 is TGTGCCAGCAGTACCAGCGGGGGAGTAACAGATACGCAGTATTTT. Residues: CASSTSGGVTDTQYF.

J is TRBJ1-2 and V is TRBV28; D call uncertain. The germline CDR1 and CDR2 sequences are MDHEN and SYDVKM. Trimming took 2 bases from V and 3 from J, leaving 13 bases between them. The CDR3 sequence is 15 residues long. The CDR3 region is CASSLMMAGDYGYTF. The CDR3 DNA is TGTGCCAGCAGTTTAATGATGGCCGGGGACTATGGCTACACCTTC.

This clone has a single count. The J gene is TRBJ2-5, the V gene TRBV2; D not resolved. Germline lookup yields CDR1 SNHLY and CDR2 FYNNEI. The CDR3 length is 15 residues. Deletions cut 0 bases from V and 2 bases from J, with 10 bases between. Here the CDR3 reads CASSEALSDQETQYF. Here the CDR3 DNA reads TGTGCCAGCAGTGAAGCGTTGAGCGATCAAGAGACCCAGTACTTC.

The CDR3 region has the DNA TGTGCCAGCAGTGAAGAGGTTAGGAGGACCTACGAGCAGTACTTC. It translates to CASSEEVRRTYEQYF. The V gene is TRBV6-1, the J gene TRBJ2-7; TRBD2 is a possible D gene (5 bases). V was pared by 1 base and J by 2 bases, with 12 bases between. Germline V gene data show CDR1 as MNHNS and CDR2 as SASEGT. CDR3 length equals 15 residues.

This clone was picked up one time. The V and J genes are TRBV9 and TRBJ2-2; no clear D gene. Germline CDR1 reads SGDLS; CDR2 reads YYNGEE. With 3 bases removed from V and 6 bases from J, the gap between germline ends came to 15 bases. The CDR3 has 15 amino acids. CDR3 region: CASSGGLAVAGELFF. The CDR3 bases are TGTGCCAGCAGCGGCGGATTAGCCGTGGCCGGGGAGCTGTTTTTT. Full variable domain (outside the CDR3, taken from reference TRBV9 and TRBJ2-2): DSGVTQTPKHLITATGQRVTLRCSPRSGDLSVYWYQQSLDQGLQFLIQYYNGEERAKGNILERFSAQQFPDLHSELNLSSLELGDSALYFCASSGGLAVAGELFFGEGSRLTVL.

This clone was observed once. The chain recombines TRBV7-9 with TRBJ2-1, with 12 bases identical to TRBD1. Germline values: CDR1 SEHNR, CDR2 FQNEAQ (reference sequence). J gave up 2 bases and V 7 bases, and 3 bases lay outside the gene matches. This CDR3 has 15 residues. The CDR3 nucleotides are TGTGCCAGCATGGGGACAGGGGGCACCTACAATGAGCAGTTCTTC. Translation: CASMGTGGTYNEQFF.

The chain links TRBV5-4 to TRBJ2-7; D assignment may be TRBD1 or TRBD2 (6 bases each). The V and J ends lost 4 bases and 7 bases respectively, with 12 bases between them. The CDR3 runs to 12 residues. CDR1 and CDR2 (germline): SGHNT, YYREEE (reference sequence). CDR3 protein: CASSIQGGEQYV. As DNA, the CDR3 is TGTGCCAGCAGCATACAGGGAGGAGAGCAGTACGTC.

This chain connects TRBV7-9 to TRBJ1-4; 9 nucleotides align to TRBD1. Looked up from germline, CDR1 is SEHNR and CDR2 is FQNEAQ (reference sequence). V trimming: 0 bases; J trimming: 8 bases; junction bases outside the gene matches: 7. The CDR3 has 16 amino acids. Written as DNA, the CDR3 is TGTGCCAGCAGCTTAGCGGACAGGGGAACGAGAGAAAAACTGTTTTTT. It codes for CASSLADRGTREKLFF.

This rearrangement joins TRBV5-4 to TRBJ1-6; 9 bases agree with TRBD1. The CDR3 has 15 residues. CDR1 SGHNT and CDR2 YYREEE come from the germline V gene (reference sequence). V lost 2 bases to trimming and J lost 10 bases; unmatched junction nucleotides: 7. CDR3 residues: CASSFSTGGHSPLHF. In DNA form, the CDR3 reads TGTGCCAGCAGCTTTTCTACAGGGGGCCACTCACCCCTCCACTTT.

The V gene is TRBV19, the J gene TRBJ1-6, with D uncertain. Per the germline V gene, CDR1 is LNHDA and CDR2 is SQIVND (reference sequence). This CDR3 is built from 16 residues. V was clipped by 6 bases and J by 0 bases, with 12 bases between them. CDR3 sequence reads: CASRTSPSSYNSPLHF. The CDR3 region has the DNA TGTGCCAGTAGGACCTCACCGAGCTCCTATAATTCACCCCTCCACTTT.